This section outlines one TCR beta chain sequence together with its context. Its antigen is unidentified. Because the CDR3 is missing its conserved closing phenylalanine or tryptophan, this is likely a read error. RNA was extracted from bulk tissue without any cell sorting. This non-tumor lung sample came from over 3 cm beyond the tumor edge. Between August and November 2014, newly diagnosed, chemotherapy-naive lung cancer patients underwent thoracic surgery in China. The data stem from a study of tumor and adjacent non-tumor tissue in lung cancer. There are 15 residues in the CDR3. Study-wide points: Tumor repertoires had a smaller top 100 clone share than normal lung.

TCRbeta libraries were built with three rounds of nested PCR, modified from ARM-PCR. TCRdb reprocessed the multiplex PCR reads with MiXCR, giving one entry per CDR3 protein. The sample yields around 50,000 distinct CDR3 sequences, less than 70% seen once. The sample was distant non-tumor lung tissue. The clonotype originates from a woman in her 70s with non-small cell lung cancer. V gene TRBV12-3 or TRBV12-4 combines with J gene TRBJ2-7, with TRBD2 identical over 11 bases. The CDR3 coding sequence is TGCGCCAGCAGCTTGACTAGCGGGACGCTATACGAGCAGTACTTA. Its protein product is CASSLTSGTLYEQYL.